This TCR beta chain emerged from a study of blood T cell repertoires in COVID-19. In the original workflow: Scientists estimated how many nucleated cells there were by amplifying reference gene primers. Sequenced by immunoSEQ multiplex PCR; TCRdb stores in-frame clones only, minus some. V and J calls and clone size come straight from that table; D and trimming were deduced from the DNA. The sample carries roughly 300,000 clones, over 85% recorded once. V lost 0 bases and J 6 bases, leaving 13 bases between the germline ends. The CDR3 has 15 residues. Per germline, CDR1 SGDLS and CDR2 YYNGEE. Seattle's enrolled individuals joined amid active infection and were then monitored longitudinally.

The chain uses TRBV9 and TRBJ1-5, with D unresolved. The sample comprised peripheral blood. The TCR comes from a woman aged 25 to 39 with COVID-19, enrolled during active disease. CDR3 coding DNA: TGTGCCAGCAGCGTAGACCCCTTAGGAGGTCAGCCCCAGCATTTT. Translating gives CASSVDPLGGQPQHF. Using reference TRBV9 and TRBJ1-5 for the parts outside the CDR3, the full variable domain is DSGVTQTPKHLITATGQRVTLRCSPRSGDLSVYWYQQSLDQGLQFLIQYYNGEERAKGNILERFSAQQFPDLHSELNLSSLELGDSALYFCASSVDPLGGQPQHFGDGTRLSIL.